Presented here are 27 T cell receptor beta chains from one specimen sequenced in a study of T-cell reconstitution after alpha-beta-depleted transplantation in children. The authors prepared the TCRbeta library with unique molecular identifiers. TCRdb redid the calling of the PCR reads with MiXCR, one entry per CDR3 protein. Of roughly 610,000 distinct CDR3 sequences listed, roughly 10% are singletons. The sample here was PBMCs from the stem cell graft donor, taken from the stem cell graft. The receptors stem from a human donor who donated a stem cell graft to a child with acute myeloid leukemia.

In its sample, this clonotype was seen many times. V and J are TRBV24-1 and TRBJ2-2; D not resolved. The CDR3 runs 15 residues. The ends were cut back, 3 bases at V and 6 bases at J, with 13 bases in the middle. Germline assignment: CDR1 KGHDR and CDR2 SFDVKD. CDR3 protein: CATSDLPLGAGELFF. For the CDR3, the DNA is TGTGCCACCAGTGATCTCCCCCTAGGAGCCGGGGAGCTGTTTTTT.

This clonotype occurred many times. The rearrangement joins TRBV24-1 to TRBJ2-7; possibly TRBD2 for D (7 bases). Germline V gene data show CDR1 as KGHDR and CDR2 as SFDVKD. The CDR3 contains 17 residues. The V and J ends lost 10 bases and 5 bases respectively, with 29 bases between them. In DNA, the CDR3 is TGTGCCACTCCTTCTCGACGGGGGGCCGGAGGCAACCACGAGCAGTACTTC. Protein sequence: CATPSRRGAGGNHEQYF.

This clonotype was picked up many times. The chain is built from TRBV6-2 or TRBV6-3 and TRBJ2-7; 12 bases match TRBD2. CDR3 length: 17 residues. Germline CDR1 MNHEY, CDR2 SVGEGT. V was pared by 0 bases and J by 4 bases, with 7 bases of the junction left unmatched. The CDR3 here is CASSYSKTSGSLYEQYF. CDR3 sequence (DNA): TGTGCCAGCAGTTACTCGAAGACTAGCGGGAGTCTGTACGAGCAGTACTTC.

This clonotype was recorded at least ten times. J is TRBJ2-1 and V is TRBV12-3 or TRBV12-4; D is perhaps TRBD1 (6 bases). The CDR3 runs 12 residues. V lost 6 bases to trimming and J lost 10 bases, with 13 bases between them. The CDR3 nucleotides are TGTGCCAGCAGCATACAGGGATACGAGCAGTTCTTC. Its protein product is CASSIQGYEQFF.

This clonotype was detected ten times or more. The V gene is TRBV11-1, the J gene TRBJ2-1; 11 bases map to TRBD2. The V and J ends lost 7 bases and 7 bases, in that order; junction bases with no gene match: 6. CDR3 size: 14 residues. The germline V gene has CDR1 SGHAT and CDR2 FQDESV (reference sequence). The CDR3 nucleotides read TGTGCCAGCAAATTAGCGGGAGGGATTAATGAGCAGTTCTTC. This codes for CASKLAGGINEQFF.

At least ten counts were recorded for this clonotype. The chain is built from TRBV20-1 and TRBJ2-1, with 8 bases identical to TRBD2. Germline CDR1 and CDR2: DFQATT and SNEGSKA (reference sequence). The length of the CDR3 is 14 residues. V trimming: 6 bases; J trimming: 5 bases; junction bases outside the gene matches: 9. The CDR3 nucleotides read TGCAGTGCCCTAGGTTTTAGCGGGAACAATGAGCAGTTCTTC. Translated, it gives CSALGFSGNNEQFF.

The chain carries TRBV30 and TRBJ2-3; no clear D. V lost 2 bases to trimming and J lost 2 bases, with 11 bases between them. Germline assignment: CDR1 GTSNPN and CDR2 SVGIG (reference sequence). This CDR3 spans 14 amino acids. The CDR3, as DNA: TGTGCCTGGAGTAGGAAAGGGTTCACAGATACGCAGTATTTT. It yields the protein CAWSRKGFTDTQYF. Variable domain in full (rest from reference TRBV30 and TRBJ2-3): SQTIHQWPATLVQPVGSPLSLECTVEGTSNPNLYWYRQAAGRGLQLLFYSVGIGQISSEVPQNLSASRPQDRQFILSSKKLLLSDSGFYLCAWSRKGFTDTQYFGPGTRLTVL.

This clonotype was recorded only once. V is TRBV7-9 and J is TRBJ2-3; 11 nucleotides match TRBD2. CDR1 and CDR2 (germline): SEHNR, FQNEAQ (reference sequence). The length of the CDR3 is 17 residues. Trimming removed 2 bases from V and 2 bases from J; junction bases left unmatched: 6. CDR3 sequence reads: CASSLSLAGGLTDTQYF. In DNA form, the CDR3 reads TGTGCCAGCAGCTTATCTCTAGCGGGAGGTCTCACAGATACGCAGTATTTT.

This clonotype has at least ten counts. The V call is TRBV20-1, the J call TRBJ2-7, with a tentative D call TRBD2 (5 bases). Per the germline V gene, CDR1 is DFQATT and CDR2 is SNEGSKA (reference sequence). This CDR3 spans 13 amino acids. The V gene lost 0 bases and the J gene lost 1 base, with 7 bases spanning the gap. Here the CDR3 DNA reads TGCAGTGCTAGAGATGGAGGTTCCTACGAGCAGTACTTC. Amino acid sequence: CSARDGGSYEQYF.

This clonotype came up many times. J is TRBJ2-5 and V is TRBV4-2; TRBD1 matches at 7 bases. CDR3 length: 18 amino acids. V was pared by 3 bases and J by 3 bases, with 16 bases of the junction left unmatched. The V gene's germline CDR1 is LGHNA and CDR2 YNFKEQ. CDR3 sequence reads: CASSQVTGESLGEETQYF. The CDR3 bases are TGTGCCAGCAGCCAGGTCACAGGGGAATCCCTTGGAGAAGAGACCCAGTACTTC.

This clonotype turned up a few times. The rearrangement links TRBV5-1 to TRBJ2-7; D might be TRBD1 (5 bases). Trimming removed 2 bases at V and 7 bases at J, with 13 bases between. Germline V gene sequence: CDR1 SGHRS, CDR2 YFSETQ. The CDR3 totals 13 residues. The CDR3 sequence: CASSLTGKGEQYF. The CDR3 DNA reads as TGCGCCAGCAGCTTAACAGGAAAGGGGGAGCAGTACTTC.

This clonotype was recorded many times. This sequence joins TRBV20-1 and TRBJ1-1; 7 bases are shared with TRBD1. Trimming at V came to 4 bases and at J to 3 bases, leaving 11 bases not matched to a gene. This CDR3 has 15 residues. Per the germline V gene, CDR1 is DFQATT and CDR2 is SNEGSKA (reference sequence). The CDR3, as DNA: TGCAGTGCTATTCCGGTGAACAGGGGACACACTGAAGCTTTCTTT. It yields the protein CSAIPVNRGHTEAFF.

This clonotype has a handful of counts. The chain recombines TRBV7-2 with TRBJ2-1, with TRBD2 matching 8 bases. Germline V gene data show CDR1 as SGHTA and CDR2 as FQGNSA. The CDR3 contains 14 residues. J gave up 10 bases and V 3 bases, and 8 bases lay outside the gene matches. The CDR3 reads CASSLGREVWEQFF. The CDR3 DNA reads TGTGCCAGCAGCTTGGGGCGGGAGGTCTGGGAGCAGTTCTTC.

This clonotype has only a few counts. The V gene is TRBV20-1, the J gene TRBJ2-3, with 8 positions matching TRBD2. CDR3 length: 18 amino acids. The V gene end was trimmed by 3 bases and the J gene end by 2 bases; junction bases not matched to a gene: 16. The germline gives CDR1 DFQATT, CDR2 SNEGSKA (reference sequence). Here the CDR3 reads CSARGASGYPGVTDTQYF. The CDR3 region has the DNA TGCAGTGCTAGGGGGGCTAGCGGGTACCCGGGGGTCACAGATACGCAGTATTTT.

This clonotype was observed a few times. The V call is TRBV9, the J call TRBJ2-1; 8 positions match TRBD2. CDR3 length equals 15 residues. Germline V CDR1 and CDR2: SGDLS, YYNGEE. With V trimmed by 4 bases and J by 1 base, 4 bases remained unmatched. The CDR3: CASSSTSASYNEQFF. As DNA, the CDR3 is TGTGCCAGCAGCTCGACTAGCGCATCCTACAATGAGCAGTTCTTC. The full variable domain, with the rest looked up from reference TRBV9 and TRBJ2-1, is DSGVTQTPKHLITATGQRVTLRCSPRSGDLSVYWYQQSLDQGLQFLIQYYNGEERAKGNILERFSAQQFPDLHSELNLSSLELGDSALYFCASSSTSASYNEQFFGPGTRLTVL.

This clonotype was recorded many times. The genes are TRBV3-1 and TRBJ2-5, with 10 bases identical to TRBD2. CDR1 and CDR2 from the germline V gene are LGHDT and YNNKEL (reference sequence). CDR3 size: 15 residues. V lost 0 bases and J lost 5; bases outside the gene matches: 3. The CDR3 coding sequence is TGTGCCAGCAGCCAAGATGGGACTAGCGCGGAGACCCAGTACTTC. Protein: CASSQDGTSAETQYF.

CDR3 protein: CASTPGRHQETQYF. CDR3 in DNA: TGTGCCAGCACCCCCGGGAGGCACCAAGAGACCCAGTACTTC. The V gene is TRBV7-2, the J gene TRBJ2-5, with 7 bases that match TRBD2. The CDR3 length is 14 residues. Per the germline V gene, CDR1 is SGHTA and CDR2 is FQGNSA. J gave up 0 bases and V 7 bases, and 5 bases lay outside the gene matches.

The rearrangement links TRBV20-1 to TRBJ2-1; tentative D call: TRBD2 (6 bases). The CDR3 loop spans 15 amino acids. Germline CDR1 and CDR2: DFQATT and SNEGSKA (reference sequence). The ends were cut back, 0 bases at V and 3 bases at J, with 12 bases in the middle. CDR3 sequence reads: CSAREGSGIYNEQFF. Written as DNA, the CDR3 is TGCAGTGCTAGAGAAGGTAGCGGTATCTACAATGAGCAGTTCTTC.

This clonotype was recorded at least ten times. The chain couples TRBV12-3 or TRBV12-4 to TRBJ2-7; tentative D call: TRBD1 (5 bases). The CDR3 consists of 15 residues. V lost 6 bases and J lost 3, with 18 bases in between. CDR3 nucleotide sequence: TGTGCCAGCAGCCCCGGAGTGCAGGGCCTCTACGAGCAGTACTTC. It is translated as CASSPGVQGLYEQYF.

In its sample, this clonotype was seen many times. This chain joins TRBV6-2 or TRBV6-3 and TRBJ2-7; D not resolved. The V gene lost 0 bases and the J gene lost 3 bases, with 9 bases spanning the gap. The CDR3 runs to 14 residues. From germline, CDR1 is MNHEY and CDR2 SVGEGT. The CDR3 coding sequence is TGTGCCAGCAGTTACTCTGGGGATCGCTACGAGCAGTACTTC. Amino acid sequence: CASSYSGDRYEQYF.

This clonotype was seen a few times. The chain joins TRBV3-1 to TRBJ2-5; D is uncertain. Germline CDR1 and CDR2: LGHDT and YNNKEL (reference sequence). The CDR3 is made up of 13 amino acids. V gave up 0 bases and J gave up 6 bases, with 8 bases separating them. CDR3 nucleotides: TGTGCCAGCAGCCAAGATTCTATGCAGACCCAGTACTTC. Translating gives CASSQDSMQTQYF.

At least ten counts were recorded for this clonotype. CDR3 protein: CASTRTSVMDEQFF. In DNA form, the CDR3 reads TGTGCCAGCACCCGGACTAGTGTCATGGATGAGCAGTTCTTC. The chain carries TRBV2 and TRBJ2-1, with 7 bases that match TRBD2. The CDR3 consists of 14 residues. Germline loops: CDR1 SNHLY, CDR2 FYNNEI. J was trimmed by 8 bases and V by 7 bases; bases with no gene match: 11.

This clonotype was detected only a few times. V usage is TRBV27 and J usage is TRBJ1-5; D is unclear. Per germline, CDR1 MNHEY and CDR2 SMNVEV (reference sequence). The CDR3 contains 11 residues. V gave up 3 bases and J gave up 12 bases, with 9 bases separating them. CDR3 DNA sequence: TGTGCCAGCAGTTTTAACGGGTTCCAGCATTTT. As protein: CASSFNGFQHF.

CDR3: CASSSEREKGNEQFF. For the CDR3, the DNA is TGTGCCAGCAGCTCGGAGCGGGAGAAGGGGAATGAGCAGTTCTTC. The V call is TRBV7-9, the J call TRBJ2-1; 8 bases line up with TRBD2. This CDR3 has 15 amino acids. CDR1 is SEHNR, CDR2 FQNEAQ, per germline (reference sequence). V lost 4 bases, J lost 7 bases, and 9 bases stayed unmatched.

DNA for the CDR3: TGTGCCAGCAGCTCGGGATATATCTACGAGCAGTACTTC. This encodes CASSSGYIYEQYF. V and J are TRBV5-5 and TRBJ2-7, with D possibly being TRBD2 (5 bases). From germline, CDR1 is SGHKS and CDR2 YYEKEE (reference sequence). CDR3 length equals 13 residues. Trimming took off 3 bases at V and 3 bases at J, with 10 bases between the two ends.

This clonotype has more than one count but fewer than ten. The V gene is TRBV9, the J gene TRBJ2-5, with TRBD2 matching 8 bases. Germline CDR1 and CDR2: SGDLS and YYNGEE. The V and J ends lost 0 bases and 2 bases, in that order; junction bases with no gene match: 6. The length of the CDR3 is 16 residues. In DNA, the CDR3 is TGTGCCAGCAGCGTAGGGGGAGCGGGAGAGCAAGAGACCCAGTACTTC. Its protein product is CASSVGGAGEQETQYF.

In this sample, this clonotype turned up a few times. The chain uses TRBV7-2 and TRBJ1-3; 9 bases are a match to TRBD1. The CDR3 sequence is 17 residues long. The V gene's germline CDR1 is SGHTA and CDR2 FQGNSA. J lost 4 bases, V lost 5 bases, and 12 bases had no gene match. CDR3 region: CASSPWAGQGSGNTIYF. The CDR3 DNA reads TGTGCCAGCAGCCCTTGGGCGGGACAGGGTTCCGGAAACACCATATATTTT. The whole variable domain, filled in from reference TRBV7-2 and TRBJ1-3, reads GAGVSQSPSNKVTEKGKDVELRCDPISGHTALYWYRQSLGQGLEFLIYFQGNSAPDKSGLPSDRFSAERTGGSVSTLTIQRTQQEDSAVYLCASSPWAGQGSGNTIYFGEGSWLTVV.